This T cell receptor (beta chain) was sequenced during a study of cytomegalovirus exposure and HLA in healthy donors. CDR1 is SNHLY and CDR2 is FYNNEI in the germline V gene. J lost 4 bases, V lost 6 bases, and 2 bases had no gene match. This CDR3 is 12 amino acids long. The PCR contained 60 Vbeta and 13 Jbeta primers. Data came from immunoSEQ multiplex PCR; TCRdb stores just in-frame clones and leaves some out. The data hold approximately 130,000 clones, with roughly 80% observed a single time. The receptor was isolated from a woman aged 45 to 65 in good health and CMV-seropositive. The rearrangement uses TRBV2 and TRBJ2-5, with 7 bases that match TRBD1. The source material was PBMCs. The CDR3 region has the DNA TGTGCCAGCAGGGGACAGAGAGAGACCCAGTACTTC. Its protein is CASRGQRETQYF.